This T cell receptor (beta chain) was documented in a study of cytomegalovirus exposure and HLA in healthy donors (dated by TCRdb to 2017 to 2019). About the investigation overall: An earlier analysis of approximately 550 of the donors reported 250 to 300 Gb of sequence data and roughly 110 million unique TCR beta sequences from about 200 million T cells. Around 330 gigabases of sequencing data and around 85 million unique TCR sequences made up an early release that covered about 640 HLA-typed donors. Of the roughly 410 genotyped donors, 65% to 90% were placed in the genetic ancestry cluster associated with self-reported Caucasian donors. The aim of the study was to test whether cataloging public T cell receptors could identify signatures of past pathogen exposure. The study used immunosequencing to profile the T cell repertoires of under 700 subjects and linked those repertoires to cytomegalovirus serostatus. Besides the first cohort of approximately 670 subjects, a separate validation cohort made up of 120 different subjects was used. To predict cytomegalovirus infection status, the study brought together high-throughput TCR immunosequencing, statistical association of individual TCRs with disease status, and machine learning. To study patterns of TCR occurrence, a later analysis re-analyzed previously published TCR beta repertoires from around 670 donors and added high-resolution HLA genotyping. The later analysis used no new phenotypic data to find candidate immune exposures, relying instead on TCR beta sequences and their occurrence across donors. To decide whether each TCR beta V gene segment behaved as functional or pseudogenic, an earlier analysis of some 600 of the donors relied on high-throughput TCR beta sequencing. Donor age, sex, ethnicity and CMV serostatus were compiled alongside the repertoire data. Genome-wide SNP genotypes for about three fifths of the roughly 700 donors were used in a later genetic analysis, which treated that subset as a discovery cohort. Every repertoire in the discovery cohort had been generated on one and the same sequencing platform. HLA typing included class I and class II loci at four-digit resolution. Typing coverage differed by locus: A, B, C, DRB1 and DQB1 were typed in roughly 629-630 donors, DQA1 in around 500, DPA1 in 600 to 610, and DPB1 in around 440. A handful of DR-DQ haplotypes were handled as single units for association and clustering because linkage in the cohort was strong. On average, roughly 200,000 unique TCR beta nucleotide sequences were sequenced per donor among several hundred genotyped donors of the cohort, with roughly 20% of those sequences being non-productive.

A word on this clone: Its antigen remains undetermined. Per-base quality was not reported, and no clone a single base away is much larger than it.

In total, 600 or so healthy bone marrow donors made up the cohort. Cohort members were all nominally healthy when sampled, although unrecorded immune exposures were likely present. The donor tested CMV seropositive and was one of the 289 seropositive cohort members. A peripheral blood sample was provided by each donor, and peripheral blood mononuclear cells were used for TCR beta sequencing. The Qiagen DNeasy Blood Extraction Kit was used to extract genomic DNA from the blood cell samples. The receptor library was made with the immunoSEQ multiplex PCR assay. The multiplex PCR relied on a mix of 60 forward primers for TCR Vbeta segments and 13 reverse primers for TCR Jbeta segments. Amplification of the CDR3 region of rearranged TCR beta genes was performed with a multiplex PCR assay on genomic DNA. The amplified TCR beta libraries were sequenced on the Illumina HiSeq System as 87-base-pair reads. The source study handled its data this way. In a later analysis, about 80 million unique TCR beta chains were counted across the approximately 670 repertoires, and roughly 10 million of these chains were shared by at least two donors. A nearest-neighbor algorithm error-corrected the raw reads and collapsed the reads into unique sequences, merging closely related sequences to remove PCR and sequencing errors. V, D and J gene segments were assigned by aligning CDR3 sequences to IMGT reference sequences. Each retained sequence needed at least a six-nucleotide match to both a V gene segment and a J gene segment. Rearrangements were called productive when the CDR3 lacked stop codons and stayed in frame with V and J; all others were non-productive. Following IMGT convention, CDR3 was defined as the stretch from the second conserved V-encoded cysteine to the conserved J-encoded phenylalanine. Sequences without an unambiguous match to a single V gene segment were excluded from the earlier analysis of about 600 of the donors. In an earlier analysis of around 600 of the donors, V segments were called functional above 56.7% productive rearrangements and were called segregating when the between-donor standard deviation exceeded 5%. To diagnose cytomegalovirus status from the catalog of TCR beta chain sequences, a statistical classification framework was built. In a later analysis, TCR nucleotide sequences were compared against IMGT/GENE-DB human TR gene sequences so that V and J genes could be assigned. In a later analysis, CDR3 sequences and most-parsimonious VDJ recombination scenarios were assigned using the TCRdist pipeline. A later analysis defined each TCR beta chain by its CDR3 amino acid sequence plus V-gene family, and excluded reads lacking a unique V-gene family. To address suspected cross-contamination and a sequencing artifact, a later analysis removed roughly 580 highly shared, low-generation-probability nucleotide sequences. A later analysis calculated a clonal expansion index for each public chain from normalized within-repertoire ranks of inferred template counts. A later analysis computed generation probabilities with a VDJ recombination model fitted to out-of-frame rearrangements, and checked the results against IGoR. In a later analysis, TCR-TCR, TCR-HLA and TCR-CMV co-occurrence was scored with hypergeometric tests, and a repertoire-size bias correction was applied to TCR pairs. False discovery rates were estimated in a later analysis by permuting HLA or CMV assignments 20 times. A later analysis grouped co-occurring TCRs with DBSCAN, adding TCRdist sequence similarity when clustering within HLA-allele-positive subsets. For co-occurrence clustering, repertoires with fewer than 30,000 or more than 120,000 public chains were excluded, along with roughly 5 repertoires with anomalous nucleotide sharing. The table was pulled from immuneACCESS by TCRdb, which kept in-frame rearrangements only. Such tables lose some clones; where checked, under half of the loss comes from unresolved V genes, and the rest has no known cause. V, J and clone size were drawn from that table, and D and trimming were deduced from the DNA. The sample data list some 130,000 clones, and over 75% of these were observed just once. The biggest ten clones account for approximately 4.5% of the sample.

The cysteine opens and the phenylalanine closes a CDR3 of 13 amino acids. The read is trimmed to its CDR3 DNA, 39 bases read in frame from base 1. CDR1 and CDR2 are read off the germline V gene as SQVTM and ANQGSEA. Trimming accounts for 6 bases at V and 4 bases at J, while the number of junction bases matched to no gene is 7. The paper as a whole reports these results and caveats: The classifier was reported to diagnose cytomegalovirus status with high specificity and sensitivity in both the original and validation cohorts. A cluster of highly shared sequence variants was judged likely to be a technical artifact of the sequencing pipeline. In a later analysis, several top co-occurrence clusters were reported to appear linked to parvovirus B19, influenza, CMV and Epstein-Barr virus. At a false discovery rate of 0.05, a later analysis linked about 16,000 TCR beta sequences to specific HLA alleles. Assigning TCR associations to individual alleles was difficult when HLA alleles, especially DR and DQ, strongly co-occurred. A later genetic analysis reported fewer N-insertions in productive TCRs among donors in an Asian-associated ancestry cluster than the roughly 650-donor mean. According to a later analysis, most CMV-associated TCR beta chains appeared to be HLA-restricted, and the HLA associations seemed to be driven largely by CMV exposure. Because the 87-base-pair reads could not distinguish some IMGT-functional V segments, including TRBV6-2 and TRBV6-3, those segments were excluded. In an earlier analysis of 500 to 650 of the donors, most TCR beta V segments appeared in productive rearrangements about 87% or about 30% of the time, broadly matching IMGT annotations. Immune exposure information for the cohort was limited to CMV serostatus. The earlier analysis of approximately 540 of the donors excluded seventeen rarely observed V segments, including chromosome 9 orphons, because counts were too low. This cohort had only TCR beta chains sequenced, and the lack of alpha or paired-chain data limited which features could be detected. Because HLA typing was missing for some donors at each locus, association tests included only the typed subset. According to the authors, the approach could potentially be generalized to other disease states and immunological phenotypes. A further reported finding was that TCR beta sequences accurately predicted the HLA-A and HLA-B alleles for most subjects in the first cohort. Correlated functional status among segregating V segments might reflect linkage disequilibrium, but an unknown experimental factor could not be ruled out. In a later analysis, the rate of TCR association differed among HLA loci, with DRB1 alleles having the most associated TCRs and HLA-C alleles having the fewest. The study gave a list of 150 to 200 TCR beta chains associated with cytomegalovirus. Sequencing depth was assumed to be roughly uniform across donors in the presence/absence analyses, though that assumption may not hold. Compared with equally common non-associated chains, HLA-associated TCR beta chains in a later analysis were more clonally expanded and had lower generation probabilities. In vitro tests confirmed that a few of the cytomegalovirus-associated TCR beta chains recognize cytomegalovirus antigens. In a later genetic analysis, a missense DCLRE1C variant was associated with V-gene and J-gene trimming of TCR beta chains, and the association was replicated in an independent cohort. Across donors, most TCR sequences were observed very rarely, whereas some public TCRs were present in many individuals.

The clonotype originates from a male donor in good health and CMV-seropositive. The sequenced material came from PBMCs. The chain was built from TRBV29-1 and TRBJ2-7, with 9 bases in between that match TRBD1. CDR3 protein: CSVAGTGTYEQYF. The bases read TGCAGCGTCGCAGGGACAGGGACTTACGAGCAGTACTTC.